This is a list of T cell receptor beta chains from one sample in a study of T cell responses to AZD1222 COVID-19 vaccine. This table comes from immunoSEQ multiplex PCR, and its TCRdb copy is limited to in-frame clones, with some not included. The sample yields around 100,000 clones, around 90% seen once. This specimen consisted of peripheral blood, obtained on day 0 of AZD1222 vaccination. These receptors were obtained from an adult in good health. Both conserved end residues are trimmed from each CDR3. Each record gives: V gene, J gene, clone size, CDR3 protein. Clone size appears in some rows only: once, few, many, or a class for an expanded clone.

TRBV24-1	TRBJ2-1	once	ATSDRGTGNGEQF
TRBV2	TRBJ1-1	NA	ASRVGQYEAF
TRBV18	TRBJ2-6	NA	ASSPSIHLLVVSGANVLT
TRBV27	TRBJ1-5	NA	ASSLGGARPQH
TRBV15	TRBJ2-1	NA	ATSGGAPYNEQF
TRBV10-3	TRBJ1-1	NA	ASSGTENTEAF
TRBV4-1	TRBJ2-1	NA	ASSQGLAGGREQF
TRBV5-1	TRBJ2-6	NA	ASSGGQGAHSGANVLT
TRBV11-2	TRBJ2-1	NA	ASRPLGEQF
TRBV24-1	TRBJ2-1	NA	ATSRTGGYNEQF
TRBV20-1	TRBJ2-3	few	SARNTDTQY
TRBV27	TRBJ1-5	once	ASRREGELAQPQH
TRBV9	TRBJ2-1	NA	ASSLDSGRANEQF
TRBV5-1	TRBJ1-1	NA	ASSLEATNTEAF
TRBV3-1/TRBV3-2	TRBJ1-5	NA	ASSQAGTDNQPQH
TRBV10-3	TRBJ2-3	NA	AISESLGMDTQY
TRBV4-1	TRBJ1-2	NA	ASSPTGQDYGYT
TRBV5-8	TRBJ2-3	NA	ASSPPETGYGTDTQY
TRBV5-6	TRBJ1-2	NA	ASSLAREGVYGYT
TRBV19	TRBJ2-2	NA	ASSPGGGHVHGELF
TRBV15	TRBJ2-7	NA	ATSRTQESKQY
TRBV23-1	TRBJ1-5	few	ASSHSPGQGAQSNQPQH
TRBV6-1	TRBJ1-2	NA	ASSERAGLGVNYGYT
TRBV6-5	TRBJ1-5	NA	ASRTGGTGNQPQH
TRBV6-1	TRBJ2-7	NA	ASSEEETATYEQY
TRBV9	TRBJ1-6	once	ASSADRVSNSPLH
TRBV10-1	TRBJ2-2	NA	ASSGDDENTGELF
TRBV2	TRBJ1-1	NA	ASSEYNTEAF
TRBV6-4	TRBJ2-1	NA	ASSPSAGENNEQF
TRBV11-3	TRBJ2-1	NA	ASSGTSGGSYNEQF
TRBV5-1	TRBJ1-2	NA	ASSVSGTGSGYT
TRBV28	TRBJ2-5	NA	ASSLRAGAPGETQY
TRBV5-4	TRBJ1-2	NA	ASSARTPDYGYT
TRBV5-6	TRBJ2-1	once	ASSLDPNPGAAEQF
TRBV5-1	TRBJ2-3	NA	ASSMGQQTDTQY
TRBV19	TRBJ2-7	NA	ASSRYTASGGPPYEQY
TRBV6-6	TRBJ1-6	NA	ASTRGYSPLH
TRBV27	TRBJ1-6	NA	ASSFAVDRYNSPLH
TRBV29-1	TRBJ2-7	NA	SVDTGKLYEQY
TRBV21-1	TRBJ2-7	NA	ASSRKSTSDEQY
TRBV15	TRBJ1-1	NA	ATRTSGITEAF
TRBV6-1	TRBJ2-1	NA	ASSEMSGELNEQF
TRBV15	TRBJ1-2	NA	ATSRGGDYGYT
TRBV28	TRBJ1-5	NA	ASRNQDGTYHIFSNQPQH
TRBV5-1	TRBJ1-3	NA	ASSLMGTGSGNTIY
TRBV5-6	TRBJ1-4	NA	ASSLYREANEKLF
TRBV9	TRBJ2-7	NA	ASSVGSAPFEQY
TRBV30	TRBJ2-1	NA	AWSRLRQTDNEQF
TRBV11-2	TRBJ2-7	NA	ASSATGPGREQY
TRBV19	TRBJ1-5	NA	ASSVTVYSNQPQH
TRBV29-1	TRBJ2-1	NA	SVEDWAGSDEQF
TRBV5-1	TRBJ2-3	NA	ASSSRGRESADTQY
TRBV6-1	TRBJ2-7	NA	ASSEGTGSSYEQY
TRBV6-1	TRBJ1-5	NA	ASSDRTSGAINQPQH
TRBV20-1	TRBJ1-1	NA	AISRVEAF
TRBV11-2	TRBJ2-1	NA	ASSLGEGGDNEQF
TRBV19	TRBJ1-6	NA	ASSIVAGRNSPLH